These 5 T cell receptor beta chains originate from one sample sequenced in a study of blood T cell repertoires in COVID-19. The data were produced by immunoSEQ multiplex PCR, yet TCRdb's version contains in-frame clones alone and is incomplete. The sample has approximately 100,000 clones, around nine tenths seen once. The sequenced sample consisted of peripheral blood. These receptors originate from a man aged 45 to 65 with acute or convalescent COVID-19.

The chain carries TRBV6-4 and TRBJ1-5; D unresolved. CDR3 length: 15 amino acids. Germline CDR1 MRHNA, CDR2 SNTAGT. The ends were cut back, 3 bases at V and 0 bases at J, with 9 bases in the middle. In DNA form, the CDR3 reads TGTGCCAGCAGTGATTGCAGGTATAGCAATCAGCCCCAGCATTTT. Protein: CASSDCRYSNQPQHF.

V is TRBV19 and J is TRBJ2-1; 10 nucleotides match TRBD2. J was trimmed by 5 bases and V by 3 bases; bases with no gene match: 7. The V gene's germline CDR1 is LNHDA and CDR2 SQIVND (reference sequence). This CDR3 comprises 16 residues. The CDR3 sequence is CASSIAGLADNNEQFF. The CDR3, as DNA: TGTGCCAGTAGTATCGCAGGACTAGCGGACAACAATGAGCAGTTCTTC.

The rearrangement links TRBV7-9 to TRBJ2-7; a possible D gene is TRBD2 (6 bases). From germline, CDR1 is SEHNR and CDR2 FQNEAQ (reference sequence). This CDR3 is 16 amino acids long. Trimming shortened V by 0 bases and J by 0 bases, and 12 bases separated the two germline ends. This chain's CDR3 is CASSLALGTPSYEQYF. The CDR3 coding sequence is TGTGCCAGCAGCTTAGCGCTGGGGACTCCCTCCTACGAGCAGTACTTC.

The CDR3 bases are TGTGCCAGCAGCCCCGAGGAACTCAAAGGGGGTACGCAGTATTTT. This translates into CASSPEELKGGTQYF. The chain has TRBV9 and TRBJ2-3, with D maybe TRBD1 (6 bases). Deletions cut 4 bases from V and 8 bases from J, with 20 bases between. Germline V gene sequence: CDR1 SGDLS, CDR2 YYNGEE. The CDR3 contains 15 residues.

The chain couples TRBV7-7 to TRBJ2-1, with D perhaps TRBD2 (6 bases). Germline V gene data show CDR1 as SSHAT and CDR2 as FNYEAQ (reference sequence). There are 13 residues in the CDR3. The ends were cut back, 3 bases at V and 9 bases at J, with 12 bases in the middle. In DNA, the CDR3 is TGTGCCAGCAGCTTTTCGGCTAGCGTTGAGCAGTTCTTC. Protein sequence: CASSFSASVEQFF.